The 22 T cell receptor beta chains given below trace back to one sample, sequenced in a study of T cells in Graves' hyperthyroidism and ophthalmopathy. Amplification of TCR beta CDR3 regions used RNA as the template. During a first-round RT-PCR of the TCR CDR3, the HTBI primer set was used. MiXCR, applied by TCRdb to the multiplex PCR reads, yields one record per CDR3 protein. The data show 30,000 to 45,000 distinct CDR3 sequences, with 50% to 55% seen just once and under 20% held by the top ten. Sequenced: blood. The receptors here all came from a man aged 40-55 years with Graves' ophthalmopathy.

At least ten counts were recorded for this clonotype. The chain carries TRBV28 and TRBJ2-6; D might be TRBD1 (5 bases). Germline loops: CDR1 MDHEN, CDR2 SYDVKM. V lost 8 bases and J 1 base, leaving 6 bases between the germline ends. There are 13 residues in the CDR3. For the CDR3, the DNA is TGTGCCAGCGCAGGGTCTGGGGCCAACGTCCTGACTTTC. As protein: CASAGSGANVLTF. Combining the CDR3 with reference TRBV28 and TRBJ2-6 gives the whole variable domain DVKVTQSSRYLVKRTGEKVFLECVQDMDHENMFWYRQDPGLGLRLIYFSYDVKMKEKGDIPEGYSVSREKKERFSLILESASTNQTSMYLCASAGSGANVLTFGAGSRLTVL.

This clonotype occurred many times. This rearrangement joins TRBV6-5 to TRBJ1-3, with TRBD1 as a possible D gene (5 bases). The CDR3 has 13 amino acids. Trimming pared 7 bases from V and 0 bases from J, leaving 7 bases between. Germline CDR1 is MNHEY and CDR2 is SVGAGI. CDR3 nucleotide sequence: TGTGCCAGCAAGAGGGGCTCTGGAAACACCATATATTTT. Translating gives CASKRGSGNTIYF.

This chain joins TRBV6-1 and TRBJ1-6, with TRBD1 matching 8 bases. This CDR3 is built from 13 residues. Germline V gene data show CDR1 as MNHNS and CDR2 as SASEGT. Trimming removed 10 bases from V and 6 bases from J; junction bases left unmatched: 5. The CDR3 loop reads CATRGQLNSPLHF. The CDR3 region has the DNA TGTGCCACCAGGGGGCAGCTTAATTCACCCCTCCACTTT.

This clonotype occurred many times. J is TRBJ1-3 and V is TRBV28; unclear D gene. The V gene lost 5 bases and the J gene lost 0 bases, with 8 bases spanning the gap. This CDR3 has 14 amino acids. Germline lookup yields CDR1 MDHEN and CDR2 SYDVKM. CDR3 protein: CASSAVSSGNTIYF. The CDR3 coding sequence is TGTGCCAGCAGTGCAGTGTCCTCTGGAAACACCATATATTTT.

The CDR3 is CASSFGQGNWETQYF. The CDR3, as DNA: TGTGCCAGTAGTTTCGGACAGGGGAATTGGGAGACCCAGTACTTC. The J gene is TRBJ2-5, the V gene TRBV19; 9 bases match TRBD1. The V segment lost 5 bases and the J segment 5 bases; nucleotides outside the gene matches: 9. Germline values: CDR1 LNHDA, CDR2 SQIVND (reference sequence). The CDR3 covers 15 residues.

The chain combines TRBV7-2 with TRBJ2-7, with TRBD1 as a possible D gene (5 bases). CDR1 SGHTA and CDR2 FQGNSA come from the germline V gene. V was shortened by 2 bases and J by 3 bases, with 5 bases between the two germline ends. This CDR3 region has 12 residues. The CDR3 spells CASSLTGYEQYF. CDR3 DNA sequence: TGTGCCAGCAGCTTAACAGGCTACGAGCAGTACTTC. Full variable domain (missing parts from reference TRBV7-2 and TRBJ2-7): GAGVSQSPSNKVTEKGKDVELRCDPISGHTALYWYRQSLGQGLEFLIYFQGNSAPDKSGLPSDRFSAERTGGSVSTLTIQRTQQEDSAVYLCASSLTGYEQYFGPGTRLTVT.

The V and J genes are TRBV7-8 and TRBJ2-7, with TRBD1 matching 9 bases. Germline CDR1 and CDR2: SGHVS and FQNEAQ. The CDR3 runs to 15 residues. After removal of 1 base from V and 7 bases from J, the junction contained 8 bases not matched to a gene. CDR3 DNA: TGTGCCAGCAGCTTAGTCGGGACAGGGCCCCTGGAGCAGTACTTC. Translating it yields CASSLVGTGPLEQYF.

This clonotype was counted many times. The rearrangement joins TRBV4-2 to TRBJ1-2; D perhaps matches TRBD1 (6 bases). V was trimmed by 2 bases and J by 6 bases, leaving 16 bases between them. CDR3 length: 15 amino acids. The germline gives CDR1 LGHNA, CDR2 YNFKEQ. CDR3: CASSQLSRGADGYTF. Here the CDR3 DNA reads TGTGCCAGCAGCCAATTATCCCGGGGGGCCGATGGCTACACCTTC.

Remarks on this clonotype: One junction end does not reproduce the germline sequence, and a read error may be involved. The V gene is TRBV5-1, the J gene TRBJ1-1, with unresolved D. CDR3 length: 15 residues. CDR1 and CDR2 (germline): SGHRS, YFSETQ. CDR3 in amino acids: CASSLGAAANTEAFF. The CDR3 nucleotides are TGCGCCAGCAGCTTAGGAGCGGCGGCGAACACTGAAGCCTTCTTT.

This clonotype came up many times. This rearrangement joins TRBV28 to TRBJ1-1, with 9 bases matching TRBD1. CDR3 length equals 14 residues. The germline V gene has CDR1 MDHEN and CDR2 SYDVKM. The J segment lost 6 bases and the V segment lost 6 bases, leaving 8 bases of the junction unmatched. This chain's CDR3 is CASSRTGALAEAFF. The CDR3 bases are TGTGCCAGCAGCAGGACAGGGGCACTAGCTGAAGCTTTCTTT.

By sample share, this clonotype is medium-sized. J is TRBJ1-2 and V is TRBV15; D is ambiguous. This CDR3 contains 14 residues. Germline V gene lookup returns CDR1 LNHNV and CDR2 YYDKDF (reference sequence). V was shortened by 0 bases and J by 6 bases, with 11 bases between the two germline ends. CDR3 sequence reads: CATSRDGVGNGYTF. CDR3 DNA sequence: TGTGCCACCAGCAGAGACGGTGTTGGGAATGGCTACACCTTC.

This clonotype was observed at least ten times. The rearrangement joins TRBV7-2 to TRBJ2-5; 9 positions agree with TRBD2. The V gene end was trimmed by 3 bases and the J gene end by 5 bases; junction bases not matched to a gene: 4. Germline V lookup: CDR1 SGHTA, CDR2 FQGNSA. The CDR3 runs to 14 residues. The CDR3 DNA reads TGTGCCAGCAGCTTCGCGGGAGGGCCGGAGACCCAGTACTTC. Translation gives CASSFAGGPETQYF.

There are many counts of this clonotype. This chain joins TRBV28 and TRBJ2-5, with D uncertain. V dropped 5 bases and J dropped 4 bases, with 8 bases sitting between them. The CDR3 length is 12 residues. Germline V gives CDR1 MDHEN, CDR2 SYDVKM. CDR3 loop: CASSERGETQYF. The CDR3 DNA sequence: TGTGCCAGCAGTGAAAGAGGAGAGACCCAGTACTTC.

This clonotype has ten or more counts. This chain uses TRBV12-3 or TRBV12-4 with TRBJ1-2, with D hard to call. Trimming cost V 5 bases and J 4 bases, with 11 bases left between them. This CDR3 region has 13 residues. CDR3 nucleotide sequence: TGTGCCAGCAGTCCTCAGGAAGGCTATGGCTACACCTTC. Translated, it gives CASSPQEGYGYTF.

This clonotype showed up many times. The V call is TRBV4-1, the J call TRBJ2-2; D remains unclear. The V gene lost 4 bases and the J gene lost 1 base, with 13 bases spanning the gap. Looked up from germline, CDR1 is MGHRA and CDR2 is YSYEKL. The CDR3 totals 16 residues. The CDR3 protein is CASSPTPRVNTGELFF. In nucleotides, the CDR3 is TGCGCCAGCAGCCCAACTCCCCGGGTGAACACCGGGGAGCTGTTTTTT.

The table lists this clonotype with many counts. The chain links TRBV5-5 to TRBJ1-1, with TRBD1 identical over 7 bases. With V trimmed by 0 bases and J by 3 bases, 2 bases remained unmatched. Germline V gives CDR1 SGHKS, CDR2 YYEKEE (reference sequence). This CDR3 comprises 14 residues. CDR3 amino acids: CASSLADRDTEAFF. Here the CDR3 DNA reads TGTGCCAGCAGCTTGGCCGACAGGGACACTGAAGCTTTCTTT.

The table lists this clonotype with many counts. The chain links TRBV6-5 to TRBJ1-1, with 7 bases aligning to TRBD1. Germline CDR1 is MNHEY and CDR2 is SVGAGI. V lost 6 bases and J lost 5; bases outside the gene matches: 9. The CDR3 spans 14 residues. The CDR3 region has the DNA TGTGCCAGCAGAGGTCGACAGGGTAGGACTGAAGCTTTCTTT. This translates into CASRGRQGRTEAFF.

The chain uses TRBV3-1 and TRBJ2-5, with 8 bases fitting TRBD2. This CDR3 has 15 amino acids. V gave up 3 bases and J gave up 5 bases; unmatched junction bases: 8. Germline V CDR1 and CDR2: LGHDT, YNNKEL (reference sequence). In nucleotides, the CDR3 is TGTGCCAGCAGCCAGTTGAGCGGGGGCATGGAGACCCAGTACTTC. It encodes CASSQLSGGMETQYF.

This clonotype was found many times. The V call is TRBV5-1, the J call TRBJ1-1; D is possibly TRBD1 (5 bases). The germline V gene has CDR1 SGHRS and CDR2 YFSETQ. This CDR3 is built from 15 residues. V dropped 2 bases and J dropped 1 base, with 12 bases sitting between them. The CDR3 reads CASSFSGMQNTEAFF. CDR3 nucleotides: TGCGCCAGCAGCTTCTCAGGGATGCAGAACACTGAAGCTTTCTTT.

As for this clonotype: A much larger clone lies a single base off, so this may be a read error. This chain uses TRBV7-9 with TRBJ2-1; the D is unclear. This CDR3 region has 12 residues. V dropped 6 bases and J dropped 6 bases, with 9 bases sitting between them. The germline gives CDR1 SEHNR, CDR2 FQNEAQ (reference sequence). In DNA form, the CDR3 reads TGTGCCAGCAGTTCGTTAGGCAATGAGCAGTTCTTC. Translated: CASSSLGNEQFF.

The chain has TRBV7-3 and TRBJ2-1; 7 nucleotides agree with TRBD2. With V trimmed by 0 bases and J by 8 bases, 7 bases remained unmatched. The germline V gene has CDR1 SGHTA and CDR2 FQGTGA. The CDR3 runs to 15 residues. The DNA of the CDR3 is TGTGCCAGCAGCTTAACGGGGGGGGGGGGGGATGAGCAGTTCTTC. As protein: CASSLTGGGGDEQFF.

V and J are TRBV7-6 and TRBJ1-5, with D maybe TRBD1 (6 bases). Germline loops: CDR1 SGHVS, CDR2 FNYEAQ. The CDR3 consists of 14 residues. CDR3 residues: CARATGASSQPQHF. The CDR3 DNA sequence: TGTGCTAGAGCGACGGGGGCGTCTTCTCAGCCCCAGCATTTT.